Below, 20 T cell receptor beta chains from the same sample are listed, as sequenced in a study of spatial heterogeneity in lung cancer. The time point is: sample taken at primary tumor resection. Without sorting, whole RNA was sequenced from tumor, nontumor lung or frozen PBMC. TCRdb analysed the 5' RACE reads with MiXCR anew, one entry per CDR3 protein. Among 20,000 to 25,000 distinct CDR3 sequences listed, over 6% were seen once. The material was PBMCs, obtained at surgery. These receptors were taken from a male donor with early-stage non-small cell lung cancer.

This clonotype was picked up many times. The chain is built from TRBV6-4 and TRBJ1-1, with TRBD1 matching 8 bases. The CDR3 extends over 13 amino acids. Germline CDR1 is MRHNA and CDR2 is SNTAGT. The trim removed 6 bases at V and 4 bases at J, leaving 4 bases unmatched. The CDR3 protein is CASSATGGTEAFF. The CDR3 coding sequence is TGTGCCAGCAGCGCTACAGGGGGCACTGAAGCTTTCTTT.

This chain uses TRBV23-1 with TRBJ2-7, with D maybe TRBD2 (6 bases). TRBV23-1 is recorded as an ORF, its role being uncertain. V was trimmed by 0 bases and J by 2 bases, leaving 11 bases between them. This CDR3 has 15 amino acids. The CDR3, as DNA: TGCGCCAGCAGTCAATCAAACGGGGGTACCTACGAGCAGTACTTC. Protein product: CASSQSNGGTYEQYF.

This clonotype has only a few counts. The CDR3 bases are TGTGCCAGCAGTTATACAGGCTACGAGCAGTACTTC. Encoded protein: CASSYTGYEQYF. The chain carries TRBV28 and TRBJ2-7, with a weak D call TRBD1 (5 bases). This CDR3 comprises 12 residues. From germline, CDR1 is MDHEN and CDR2 SYDVKM. The ends were cut back, 4 bases at V and 3 bases at J, with 7 bases in the middle.

This clonotype was found many times. The chain recombines TRBV7-8 with TRBJ1-5, with 10 positions matching TRBD1. In germline, CDR1 is SGHVS, CDR2 FQNEAQ. The J segment lost 5 bases and the V segment lost 5 bases, leaving 12 bases of the junction unmatched. This CDR3 comprises 17 residues. The CDR3 protein is CASSAGRTGGFHQPQHF. CDR3 coding DNA: TGTGCCAGCAGCGCAGGAAGGACAGGGGGGTTCCATCAGCCCCAGCATTTT. Full variable domain (rest looked up from reference TRBV7-8 and TRBJ1-5): GAGVSQSPRYKVAKRGQDVALRCDPISGHVSLFWYQQALGQGPEFLTYFQNEAQLDKSGLPSDRFFAERPEGSVSTLKIQRTQQEDSAVYLCASSAGRTGGFHQPQHFGDGTRLSIL.

In its sample, this clonotype ranks as medium-sized. The chain joins TRBV5-5 to TRBJ1-2; TRBD1 matches 8 bases. The CDR3 length is 15 residues. The ends lost 0 bases at V and 4 bases at J; junction bases unmatched: 5. Germline V CDR1 and CDR2: SGHKS, YYEKEE (reference sequence). In DNA form, the CDR3 reads TGTGCCAGCAGCTTGGAAGGCCAGGGGGCCTATGGCTACACCTTC. Protein: CASSLEGQGAYGYTF.

This clonotype has ten or more counts. The gene calls are TRBV29-1 and TRBJ2-3, with D possibly matching TRBD1 (5 bases). Looked up from germline, CDR1 is SQVTM and CDR2 is ANQGSEA. The CDR3 is 12 residues long. The CDR3 DNA follows: TGCAGTCCAGGGCGCTTTACAGATACGCAGTATTTT. It yields the protein CSPGRFTDTQYF.

This clonotype was observed at least ten times. Just one base apart from a much larger clone, this may be a read error. The V and J genes are TRBV28 and TRBJ1-5; D is uncertain. V was cut by 7 bases and J by 1 base, with 2 bases left in between. CDR3 size: 11 residues. Germline V gives CDR1 MDHEN, CDR2 SYDVKM. CDR3 sequence: CASNSNQPQHF. The DNA of the CDR3 is TGTGCCAGCAACAGCAATCAGCCCCAGCATTTT.

This clonotype occurred many times. The V gene is TRBV18, the J gene TRBJ1-1, with D possibly TRBD1 on 5 matching bases. Deletions cut 4 bases from V and 1 base from J, with 10 bases between. This CDR3 contains 14 residues. The germline CDR1 and CDR2 sequences are KGHSH and LQKENI. CDR3 sequence (DNA): TGTGCCAGCTCACTTACAGGTCCGAACACTGAAGCTTTCTTT. This sequence encodes CASSLTGPNTEAFF. The full variable domain, with the rest looked up from reference TRBV18 and TRBJ1-1, is NAGVMQNPRHLVRRRGQEARLRCSPMKGHSHVYWYRQLPEEGLKFMVYLQKENIIDESGMPKERFSAEFPKEGPSILRIQQVVRGDSAAYFCASSLTGPNTEAFFGQGTRLTVV.

This clonotype was counted ten times or more. This sequence joins TRBV19 and TRBJ2-1; maybe TRBD2 (6 bases). The CDR3 extends over 14 amino acids. Germline V gene data show CDR1 as LNHDA and CDR2 as SQIVND (reference sequence). With 7 bases removed from V and 4 bases from J, the gap between germline ends came to 14 bases. CDR3 in DNA: TGTGCCAGTACTCCCAGCGGGCCTTACAATGAGCAGTTCTTC. Its translation: CASTPSGPYNEQFF.

The rearrangement links TRBV20-1 to TRBJ2-5; tentatively, D is TRBD1 (5 bases). Trimming stripped 4 bases from V and 3 bases from J, with 12 bases between. This CDR3 has 13 amino acids. Looked up from germline, CDR1 is DFQATT and CDR2 is SNEGSKA (reference sequence). The CDR3 region is CSAIAGLEETQYF. CDR3 in DNA: TGCAGTGCTATCGCAGGGCTGGAAGAGACCCAGTACTTC.

The sample holds many counts of this clonotype. V and J are TRBV19 and TRBJ1-1; D remains unclear. Germline assignment: CDR1 LNHDA and CDR2 SQIVND (reference sequence). Trimming stripped 3 bases from V and 4 bases from J, with 6 bases between. There are 12 residues in the CDR3. CDR3 DNA: TGTGCCAGTAGTATTGAGGGCACTGAAGCTTTCTTT. It is translated as CASSIEGTEAFF.

This clonotype is termed medium-sized. The rearrangement links TRBV28 to TRBJ1-2; 8 nucleotides align to TRBD1. V lost 5 bases to trimming and J lost 7 bases; unmatched junction nucleotides: 3. The CDR3 has 12 amino acids. Looked up from germline, CDR1 is MDHEN and CDR2 is SYDVKM. The CDR3 here is CASSSQGAGYTF. As DNA, the CDR3 is TGTGCCAGCAGTAGTCAGGGGGCTGGCTACACCTTC.

The chain links TRBV5-1 to TRBJ2-7; D remains unclear. The CDR3 totals 13 residues. Per germline, CDR1 SGHRS and CDR2 YFSETQ. The CDR3 DNA reads TGCACCAGCAGCTTATCACCATCCTACGAGCAGTACGTC. Amino acid sequence: CTSSLSPSYEQYV.

Ten or more counts support this clonotype. V is TRBV6-4 and J is TRBJ2-1; TRBD2 matches 10 bases. This CDR3 contains 15 residues. With 4 bases clipped from V and 4 bases from J, the junction kept 4 bases outside the gene matches. Germline CDR1 reads MRHNA; CDR2 reads SNTAGT. CDR3 DNA: TGTGCCAGCAGTGCATCTAGCGGGAGTTACAATGAGCAGTTCTTC. As protein: CASSASSGSYNEQFF.

This clonotype was seen ten or more times. The gene calls are TRBV28 and TRBJ2-2; D not resolved. The germline V and J ends were trimmed by 7 bases and 4 bases, with 13 bases remaining between them. Germline V gene lookup returns CDR1 MDHEN and CDR2 SYDVKM. The CDR3 is 14 amino acids. The CDR3 spells CASTLGFGTGELFF. CDR3 nucleotides: TGTGCCAGCACCCTGGGGTTCGGCACCGGGGAGCTGTTTTTT.

At least ten counts were recorded for this clonotype. The chain employs TRBV7-9 and TRBJ2-1, with TRBD2 matching over 10 bases. The CDR3 runs 19 residues. From germline, CDR1 is SEHNR and CDR2 FQNEAQ (reference sequence). V shed 2 bases, J shed 0 bases, and the junction held 10 bases outside the gene matches. CDR3 protein: CASSLKGGGLADSYNEQFF. The DNA of the CDR3 is TGTGCCAGCAGCTTAAAGGGAGGAGGACTAGCGGACTCCTACAATGAGCAGTTCTTC.

This clonotype was detected ten times or more. V and J are TRBV7-8 and TRBJ1-5; D is possibly TRBD1 (6 bases). Germline V gene data show CDR1 as SGHVS and CDR2 as FQNEAQ. V was trimmed by 5 bases and J by 6 bases, leaving 23 bases between them. The CDR3 has 17 residues. CDR3 sequence (DNA): TGTGCCAGCAGCCTCCGGAGACAGGATAGGCTCGGTCAGCCCCAGCATTTT. It specifies CASSLRRQDRLGQPQHF.

V and J are TRBV12-3 or TRBV12-4 and TRBJ1-1; no clear D gene. This CDR3 has 16 residues. The germline V and J ends were trimmed by 2 bases and 4 bases, with 17 bases remaining between them. CDR3 region: CASSLRSVPSGTEAFF. The CDR3, as DNA: TGTGCCAGCAGTTTAAGGTCAGTTCCCAGCGGCACTGAAGCTTTCTTT.

This clonotype was counted between two and nine times. V gene TRBV6-5 combines with J gene TRBJ1-5; no clear D. CDR1 is MNHEY and CDR2 is SVGAGI in the germline V gene. Trimming shortened V by 6 bases and J by 4 bases, and 13 bases separated the two germline ends. CDR3 length: 14 amino acids. The CDR3 protein is CASSKPGKNQPQHF. The DNA of the CDR3 is TGTGCCAGCAGCAAACCGGGAAAGAATCAGCCCCAGCATTTT.

This clonotype was detected ten times or more. This sequence joins TRBV18 and TRBJ1-1, with TRBD1 identical over 12 bases. The CDR3 contains 16 residues. J gave up 10 bases and V 3 bases, and 12 bases lay outside the gene matches. Germline values: CDR1 KGHSH, CDR2 LQKENI. CDR3 nucleotides: TGTGCCAGCTCACCTCCCTTCGCCGGGACAGGGGGCCGAGCTTTCTTT. Protein sequence: CASSPPFAGTGGRAFF.